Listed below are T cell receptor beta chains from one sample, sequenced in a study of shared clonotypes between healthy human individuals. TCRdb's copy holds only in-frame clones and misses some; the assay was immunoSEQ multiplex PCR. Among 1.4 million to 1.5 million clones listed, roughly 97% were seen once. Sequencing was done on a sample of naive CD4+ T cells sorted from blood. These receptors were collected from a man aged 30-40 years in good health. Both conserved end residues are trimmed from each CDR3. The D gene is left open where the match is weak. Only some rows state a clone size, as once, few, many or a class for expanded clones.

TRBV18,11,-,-,ASSPLGGNEQF
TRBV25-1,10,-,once,ASTGRWDEQF
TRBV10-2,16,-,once,ASSESIGTQLTNEKLF
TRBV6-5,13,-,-,ASRGREGPNNEQF
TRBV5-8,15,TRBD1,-,ASSLAVLGQGGLEQF
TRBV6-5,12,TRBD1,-,ASSRTGGEETQY
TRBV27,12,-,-,ASSLVGVTDTQY
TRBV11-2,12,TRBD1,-,ASSRDSSTGELF
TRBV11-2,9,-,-,ASSQRYEQF
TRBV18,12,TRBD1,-,ASSDLDRANEQF
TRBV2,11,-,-,ASIQDGPGEQF
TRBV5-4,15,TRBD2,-,ASSDGGLSGRAREQF
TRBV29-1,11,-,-,SVVGQGGTEAF
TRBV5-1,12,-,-,ASSLLPAENTIY
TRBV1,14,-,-,TSSPTKLARCDEQF
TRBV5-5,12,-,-,ASSSSASTDTQY
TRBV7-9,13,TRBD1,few,ASSLPTGVRTEAF
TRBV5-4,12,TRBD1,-,ASSKDRGNTEAF
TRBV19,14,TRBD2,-,ASSNLAGGLNNEQF
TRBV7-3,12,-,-,ASSPRGSNTEAF
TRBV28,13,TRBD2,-,ASSLLAGNTGELF
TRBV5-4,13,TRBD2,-,ASSSVGGPLYEQY
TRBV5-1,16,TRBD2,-,ASSSLRTSGSGDNEQF
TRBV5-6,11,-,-,ATTEGVQETQY
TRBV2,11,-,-,ASNQELTGRQF
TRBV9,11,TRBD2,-,ASSVGGSGTQY
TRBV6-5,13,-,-,ASSYGLAQGDTQY
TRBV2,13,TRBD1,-,ASRVTGTGNQPQH
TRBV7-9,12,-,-,ASSLEQSMGGYT
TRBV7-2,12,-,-,ASSLRQGNQPQH
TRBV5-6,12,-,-,ASSLPGQGETQY
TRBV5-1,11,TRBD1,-,ASSERTGAPTT
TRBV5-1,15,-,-,ASSLFGTGGSRNEQF